This T cell receptor beta chain was recorded in a study of neurological immune-mediated disorders. Notes on the study in general: Repertoires from 18 of 34 multiple sclerosis patients grouped phylogenetically into a related-CDR3 cluster, suggesting a possible signature. No CDR3 amino acid sequences were shared by expanded clones across subjects, suggesting private repertoires in all groups.

This CDR3 comprises 13 residues. V was clipped by 1 base and J by 2 bases, with 6 bases between them. The V gene's germline CDR1 is SGHTA and CDR2 FQGNSA. The cDNA was produced through 5'RACE with 10-nucleotide random UMIs. A single record per CDR3 protein comes from TCRdb applying MiXCR to the 5' RACE reads. The table has about 55,000 distinct CDR3 sequences, more than 3% seen once; the top ten hold roughly 1.5%. As for this clonotype: Its specificity is not known.

The chain combines TRBV7-2 with TRBJ2-7; D unresolved. The TCR originated in a man aged 25-45 years with multiple sclerosis. Sequencing used PBMCs. CDR3 residues: CASSLEHTYEQYF. The CDR3 nucleotides read TGTGCCAGCAGCTTAGAACATACCTACGAGCAGTACTTC.